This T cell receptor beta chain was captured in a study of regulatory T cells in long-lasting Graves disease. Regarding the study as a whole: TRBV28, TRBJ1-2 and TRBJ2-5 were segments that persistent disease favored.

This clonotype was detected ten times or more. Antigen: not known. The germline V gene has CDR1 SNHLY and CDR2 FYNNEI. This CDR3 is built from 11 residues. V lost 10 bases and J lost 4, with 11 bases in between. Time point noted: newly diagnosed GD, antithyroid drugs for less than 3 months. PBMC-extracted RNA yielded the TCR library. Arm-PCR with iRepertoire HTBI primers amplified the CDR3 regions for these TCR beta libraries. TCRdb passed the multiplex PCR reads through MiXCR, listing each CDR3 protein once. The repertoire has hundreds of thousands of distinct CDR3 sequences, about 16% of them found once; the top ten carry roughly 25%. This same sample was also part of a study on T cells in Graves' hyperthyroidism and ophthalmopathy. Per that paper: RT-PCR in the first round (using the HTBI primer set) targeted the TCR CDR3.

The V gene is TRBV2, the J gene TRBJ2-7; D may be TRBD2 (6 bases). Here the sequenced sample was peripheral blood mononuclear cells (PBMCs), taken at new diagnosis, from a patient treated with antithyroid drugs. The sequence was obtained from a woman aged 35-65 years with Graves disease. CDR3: CATGAGYEQYF. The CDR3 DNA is TGTGCCACCGGTGCGGGATACGAGCAGTACTTC. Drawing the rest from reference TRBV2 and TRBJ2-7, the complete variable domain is EPEVTQTPSHQVTQMGQEVILRCVPISNHLYFYWYRQILGQKVEFLVSFYNNEISEKSEIFDDQFSVERPDGSNFTLKIRSTKLEDSAMYFCATGAGYEQYFGPGTRLTVT.